Each of the 26 T cell receptor beta chains below was sequenced from the same sample in a study of graft-versus-host responses after intestinal transplantation. These receptors have no identified antigens. This table comes from immunoSEQ multiplex PCR, and its TCRdb copy is limited to in-frame clones, with some not included. The data hold tens of thousands of clones, with approximately 88% observed a single time. Sequencing was performed on unstimulated CD8+ T cells sorted from spleen or lymph node cells, taken before intestinal transplant. The receptors derive from a human donor who received an intestinal transplant.

This chain joins TRBV19 and TRBJ1-5, with TRBD1 matching over 8 bases. Germline trimming cut 5 bases from V and 2 bases from J; bases unmatched to any gene: 5. The CDR3 is made up of 15 amino acids. The germline V gene encodes CDR1 LNHDA and CDR2 SQIVND (reference sequence). CDR3 amino acids: CASSLTTGGNQPQHF. The CDR3 DNA sequence: TGTGCCAGTAGTCTTACGACAGGGGGCAATCAGCCCCAGCATTTT.

By share of the sample, this clone is medium-sized. The rearrangement links TRBV10-3 to TRBJ2-3, with 10 bases matching TRBD1. This CDR3 has 15 residues. Per the germline V gene, CDR1 is ENHRY and CDR2 is SYGVKD. With 6 bases clipped from V and 4 bases from J, the junction kept 7 bases outside the gene matches. In nucleotides, the CDR3 is TGTGCCATCAGGCCCGGGACAGGGGACGCAGATACGCAGTATTTT. This sequence encodes CAIRPGTGDADTQYF.

The V call is TRBV14, the J call TRBJ2-1; TRBD1 is a possible D gene (5 bases). The ends were cut back, 0 bases at V and 7 bases at J, with 16 bases in the middle. This CDR3 has 16 amino acids. From germline, CDR1 is SGHDN and CDR2 FVKESK. Written as DNA, the CDR3 is TGTGCCAGCAGCCAAGAAAGGGGCGCTTTTCGGAATGAGCAGTTCTTC. Its protein product is CASSQERGAFRNEQFF.

The chain has TRBV13 and TRBJ1-1; TRBD1 aligns across 10 bases. From germline, CDR1 is PRHDT and CDR2 FYEKMQ (reference sequence). The CDR3 consists of 16 residues. Losses at the gene ends were 3 bases for V and 6 bases for J; bases not matched to a gene: 10. CDR3 sequence (DNA): TGTGCCAGCAGCTTTGTCCCGGGACAGGGGTTCTCTGAAGCTTTCTTT. Translating it yields CASSFVPGQGFSEAFF.

The V call is TRBV19, the J call TRBJ2-7; a possible D gene is TRBD2 (5 bases). This CDR3 comprises 14 residues. Between the trimmed V and J ends, which lost 5 bases and 0 bases, there was a span of 11 bases. CDR1 LNHDA and CDR2 SQIVND come from the germline V gene (reference sequence). CDR3 residues: CASSRTVSSYEQYF. The DNA for the CDR3 is TGTGCCAGTAGTCGGACTGTGAGCTCCTACGAGCAGTACTTC.

The chain combines TRBV6-6 with TRBJ1-2; no clear D gene. The ends were cut back, 6 bases at V and 0 bases at J, with 17 bases in the middle. Germline V lookup: CDR1 MNHNY, CDR2 SVGAGI (reference sequence). The CDR3 runs 16 residues. The CDR3 DNA sequence: TGTGCCAGCAGCTCATCCCCAACCGACTCTAACTATGGCTACACCTTC. It codes for CASSSSPTDSNYGYTF.

The rearrangement joins TRBV11-2 to TRBJ2-7; TRBD1 is a possible D gene (5 bases). Germline V gene lookup returns CDR1 SGHAT and CDR2 FQNNGV. The CDR3 runs to 13 residues. Trimming cost V 3 bases and J 3 bases, with 9 bases left between them. The chain's CDR3 is CASSLGPLYEQYF. DNA of the CDR3: TGTGCCAGCAGCTTGGGGCCCCTCTACGAGCAGTACTTC.

V gene TRBV9 combines with J gene TRBJ2-4; 13 bases agree with TRBD2. V dropped 4 bases and J dropped 6; count of bases not matched to a gene: 7. CDR3 length: 16 residues. CDR1 and CDR2 (germline): SGDLS, YYNGEE. DNA of the CDR3: TGTGCCAGCAGCCAAGGACTAGCGGGAGAGGGAAACATTCAGTACTTC. Its protein is CASSQGLAGEGNIQYF.

This clone occurred once. V is TRBV5-6 and J is TRBJ1-6; D is ambiguous. Looked up from germline, CDR1 is SGHDT and CDR2 is YYEEEE. V dropped 1 base and J dropped 0 bases, with 11 bases sitting between them. The CDR3 loop spans 17 amino acids. CDR3 in amino acids: CASSLSGQSSYNSPLHF. The CDR3 nucleotides read TGTGCCAGCAGCTTGAGCGGTCAGAGCTCCTATAATTCACCCCTCCACTTT.

This chain uses TRBV15 with TRBJ2-1; 9 positions agree with TRBD2. Trimming took 0 bases from V and 8 from J; bases not matched to a gene: 11. Germline V lookup: CDR1 LNHNV, CDR2 YYDKDF (reference sequence). The CDR3 is made up of 17 amino acids. The CDR3 reads CATSREFRAGGGDEQFF. CDR3 coding DNA: TGTGCCACCAGCAGAGAGTTTCGGGCGGGAGGGGGCGATGAGCAGTTCTTC. The full variable domain, rest sourced from reference TRBV15 and TRBJ2-1, is DAMVIQNPRYQVTQFGKPVTLSCSQTLNHNVMYWYQQKSSQAPKLLFHYYDKDFNNEADTPDNFQSRRPNTSFCFLDIRSPGLGDTAMYLCATSREFRAGGGDEQFFGPGTRLTVL.

The chain links TRBV7-9 to TRBJ1-1, with a possible D match to TRBD1 (5 bases). The CDR3 contains 11 residues. Germline V CDR1 and CDR2: SEHNR, FQNEAQ (reference sequence). The V end lost 7 bases, the J end lost 4 bases, and 7 bases lay between the germline ends. The CDR3 sequence is CASTGGTEAFF. The CDR3 nucleotides are TGTGCCAGCACCGGGGGCACTGAAGCTTTCTTT.

The J gene is TRBJ2-7, the V gene TRBV4-1; D possibly corresponds to TRBD2 (6 bases). The CDR3 loop spans 15 amino acids. Germline values: CDR1 MGHRA, CDR2 YSYEKL. V lost 4 bases and J lost 1, with 14 bases in between. The CDR3 loop is CASSPSGEGSYEQYF. The CDR3 nucleotides read TGCGCCAGCAGCCCCTCGGGGGAAGGGTCCTACGAGCAGTACTTC.

The chain is built from TRBV9 and TRBJ1-2; the D is unclear. This CDR3 is built from 14 residues. V shed 3 bases and J shed 8 bases, with 17 bases lying between them. The germline V gene encodes CDR1 SGDLS and CDR2 YYNGEE. In DNA form, the CDR3 reads TGTGCCAGCAGCGCCCTACGAGGGTTAGGAGGCTACACCTTC. The encoded protein is CASSALRGLGGYTF.

The sample holds one count of this clone. The chain combines TRBV10-3 with TRBJ2-3, with D hard to call. Germline V CDR1 and CDR2: ENHRY, SYGVKD. CDR3 length: 14 amino acids. V was pared by 6 bases and J by 0 bases, with 10 bases between. CDR3 DNA: TGTGCCATCAGCCCTAAAAGAAGCACAGATACGCAGTATTTT. Its translation: CAISPKRSTDTQYF.

The chain combines TRBV28 with TRBJ2-7; 16 bases align to TRBD2. This CDR3 is built from 18 residues. The germline V gene encodes CDR1 MDHEN and CDR2 SYDVKM. Trimming at V came to 2 bases and at J to 0 bases, leaving 4 bases not matched to a gene. The CDR3 DNA reads TGTGCCAGCAGTTTAATGGGACTAGCGGGGGGGCCCTCCTACGAGCAGTACTTC. Amino acids: CASSLMGLAGGPSYEQYF.

The chain has TRBV7-8 and TRBJ2-5, with 8 bases fitting TRBD1. The CDR3 consists of 17 residues. V dropped 3 bases and J dropped 0; count of bases not matched to a gene: 9. The germline V gene encodes CDR1 SGHVS and CDR2 FQNEAQ. Here the CDR3 reads CASSFDPAGGYQETQYF. The CDR3 coding sequence is TGTGCCAGCAGCTTCGACCCGGCAGGGGGCTACCAAGAGACCCAGTACTTC.

The V call is TRBV27, the J call TRBJ2-7, with D maybe TRBD1 (6 bases). The germline V and J ends were trimmed by 4 bases and 2 bases, with 15 bases remaining between them. Germline CDR1 MNHEY, CDR2 SMNVEV (reference sequence). The CDR3 runs 15 residues. As DNA, the CDR3 is TGTGCCAGCAGTTCCTCTCCAGGGGTTGCCTACGAGCAGTACTTC. It translates to CASSSSPGVAYEQYF.

The V gene is TRBV19, the J gene TRBJ2-1; 12 nucleotides agree with TRBD2. This CDR3 has 16 amino acids. CDR1 is LNHDA, CDR2 SQIVND, per germline (reference sequence). V dropped 3 bases and J dropped 3; count of bases not matched to a gene: 3. This CDR3 reads CASSITSGGLYNEQFF. CDR3 DNA: TGTGCCAGTAGTATTACTAGCGGGGGGCTCTACAATGAGCAGTTCTTC.

This clone was recorded only once. This sequence joins TRBV7-6 and TRBJ1-2; a possible D gene is TRBD1 (6 bases). This CDR3 is 14 amino acids long. The V gene lost 5 bases and the J gene lost 4 bases, with 14 bases spanning the gap. Germline CDR1 reads SGHVS; CDR2 reads FNYEAQ. The CDR3 loop is CASSPRTALYGYTF. CDR3 in DNA: TGTGCCAGCAGCCCACGGACAGCTCTCTATGGCTACACCTTC.

The chain links TRBV7-8 to TRBJ2-7; maybe TRBD1 (5 bases). V lost 2 bases and J 1 base, leaving 9 bases between the germline ends. Germline V gene sequence: CDR1 SGHVS, CDR2 FQNEAQ. The CDR3 is 14 amino acids. CDR3 DNA: TGTGCCAGCAGCTTAACAGGTTTTTCCTACGAGCAGTACTTC. This gives the protein CASSLTGFSYEQYF.

The rearrangement uses TRBV27 and TRBJ1-1, with D possibly matching TRBD1 (6 bases). The V gene lost 4 bases and the J gene lost 3 bases, with 15 bases spanning the gap. CDR3 length: 15 amino acids. Germline-derived CDR1 and CDR2 are MNHEY and SMNVEV (reference sequence). The CDR3 bases are TGTGCCAGCAGTTCCTATAAACCAGGGGACACTGAAGCTTTCTTT. Translated, it gives CASSSYKPGDTEAFF.

This clone was counted once. The DNA for the CDR3 is TGTGCCAGCAGTCCCCCGGGACTAGCGATCCAAGAGACCCAGTACTTC. Encoded protein: CASSPPGLAIQETQYF. V usage is TRBV7-8 and J usage is TRBJ2-5, with 10 positions matching TRBD2. Germline trimming cut 6 bases from V and 1 base from J; bases unmatched to any gene: 8. The CDR3 spans 16 residues. Germline CDR1 reads SGHVS; CDR2 reads FQNEAQ.

This clone appeared once. The CDR3 loop is CASSPKPGGGDGYTF. The CDR3 nucleotides are TGTGCCAGCAGTCCGAAGCCAGGGGGCGGGGATGGCTACACCTTC. The chain uses TRBV5-4 and TRBJ1-2; 8 nucleotides align to TRBD1. The CDR3 contains 15 residues. V lost 5 bases to trimming and J lost 6 bases; unmatched junction nucleotides: 12. The V gene's germline CDR1 is SGHNT and CDR2 YYREEE (reference sequence).

This rearrangement joins TRBV7-8 to TRBJ1-5, with 9 nucleotides matching TRBD1. The ends lost 5 bases at V and 1 base at J; junction bases unmatched: 6. The CDR3 has 16 amino acids. Germline lookup yields CDR1 SGHVS and CDR2 FQNEAQ. CDR3 amino acids: CASSQRQGVSNQPQHF. CDR3 sequence (DNA): TGTGCCAGCAGCCAACGACAGGGGGTCAGCAATCAGCCCCAGCATTTT.

The rearrangement joins TRBV13 to TRBJ1-1; tentative D call: TRBD1 (5 bases). CDR3 size: 14 residues. Per the germline V gene, CDR1 is PRHDT and CDR2 is FYEKMQ (reference sequence). V was cut by 4 bases and J by 11 bases, with 20 bases left in between. The CDR3 loop reads CASSSQWGPNGAFF. The DNA of the CDR3 is TGTGCCAGCAGCTCCCAGTGGGGCCCTAACGGGGCTTTCTTT.

V gene TRBV6-6 combines with J gene TRBJ1-4; 8 nucleotides align to TRBD1. Trimming took 6 bases from V and 6 from J; bases not matched to a gene: 6. The CDR3 covers 14 residues. CDR1 is MNHNY and CDR2 is SVGAGI in the germline V gene (reference sequence). CDR3 protein: CASSSPDRDEKLFF. DNA of the CDR3: TGTGCCAGCAGCTCCCCGGACAGGGATGAAAAACTGTTTTTT.